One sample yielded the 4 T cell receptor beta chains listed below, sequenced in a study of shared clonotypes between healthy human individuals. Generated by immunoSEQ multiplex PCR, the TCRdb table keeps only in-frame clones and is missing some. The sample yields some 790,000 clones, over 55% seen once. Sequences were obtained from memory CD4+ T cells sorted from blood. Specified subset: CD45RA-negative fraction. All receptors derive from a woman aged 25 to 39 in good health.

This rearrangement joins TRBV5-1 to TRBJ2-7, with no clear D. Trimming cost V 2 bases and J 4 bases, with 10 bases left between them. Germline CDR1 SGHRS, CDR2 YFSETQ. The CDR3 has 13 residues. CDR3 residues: CASSFGITYEQYF. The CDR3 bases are TGCGCCAGCAGCTTTGGGATCACTTACGAGCAGTACTTC.

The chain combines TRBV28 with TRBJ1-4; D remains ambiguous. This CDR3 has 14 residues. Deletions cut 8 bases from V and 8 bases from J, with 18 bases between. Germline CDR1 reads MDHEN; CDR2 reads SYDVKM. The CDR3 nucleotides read TGTGCCAGCCTGCCAGGCACCGGGGAGGAAAAACTGTTTTTT. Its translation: CASLPGTGEEKLFF.

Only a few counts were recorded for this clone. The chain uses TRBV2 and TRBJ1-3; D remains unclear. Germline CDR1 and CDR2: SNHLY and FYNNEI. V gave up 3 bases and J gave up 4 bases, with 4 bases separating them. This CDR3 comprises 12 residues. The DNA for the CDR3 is TGTGCCAGCAGTGATCTGGGAAACACCATATATTTT. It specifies CASSDLGNTIYF.

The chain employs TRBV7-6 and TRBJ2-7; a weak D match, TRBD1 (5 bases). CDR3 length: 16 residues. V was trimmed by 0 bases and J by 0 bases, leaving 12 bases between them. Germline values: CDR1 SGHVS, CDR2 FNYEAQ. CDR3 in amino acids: CASSLAPDSSSYEQYF. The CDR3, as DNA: TGTGCCAGCAGCTTAGCTCCAGACAGTAGCTCCTACGAGCAGTACTTC.